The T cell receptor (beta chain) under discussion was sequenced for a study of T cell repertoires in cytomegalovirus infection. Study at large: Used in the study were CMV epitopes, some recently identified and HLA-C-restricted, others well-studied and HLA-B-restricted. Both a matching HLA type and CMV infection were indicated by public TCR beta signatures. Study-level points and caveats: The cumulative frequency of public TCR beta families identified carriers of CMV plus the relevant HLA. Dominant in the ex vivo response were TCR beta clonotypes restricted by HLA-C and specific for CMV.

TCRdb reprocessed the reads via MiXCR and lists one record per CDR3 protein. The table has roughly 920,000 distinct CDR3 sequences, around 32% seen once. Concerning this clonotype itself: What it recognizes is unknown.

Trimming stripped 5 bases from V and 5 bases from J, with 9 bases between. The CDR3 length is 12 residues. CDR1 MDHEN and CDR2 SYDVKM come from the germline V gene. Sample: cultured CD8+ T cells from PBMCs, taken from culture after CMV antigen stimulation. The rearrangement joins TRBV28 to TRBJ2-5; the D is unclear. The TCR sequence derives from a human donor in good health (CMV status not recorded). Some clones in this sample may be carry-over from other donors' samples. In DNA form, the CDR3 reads TGTGCCAGCAGTCAGATCCGGGAGACCCAGTACTTC. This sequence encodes CASSQIRETQYF.